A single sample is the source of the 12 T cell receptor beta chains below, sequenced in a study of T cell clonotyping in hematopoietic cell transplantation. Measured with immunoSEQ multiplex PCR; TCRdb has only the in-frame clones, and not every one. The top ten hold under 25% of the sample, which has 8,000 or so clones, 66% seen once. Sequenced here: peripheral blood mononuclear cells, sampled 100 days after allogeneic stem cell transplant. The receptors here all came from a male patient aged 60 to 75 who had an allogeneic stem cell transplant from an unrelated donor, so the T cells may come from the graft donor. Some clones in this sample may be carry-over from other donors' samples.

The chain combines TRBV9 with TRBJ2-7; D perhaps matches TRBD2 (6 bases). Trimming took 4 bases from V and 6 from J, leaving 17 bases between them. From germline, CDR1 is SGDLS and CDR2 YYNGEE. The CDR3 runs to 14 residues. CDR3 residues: CASSSGWGAGEQYF. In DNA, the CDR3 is TGTGCCAGCAGCTCCGGATGGGGAGCGGGCGAGCAGTACTTC.

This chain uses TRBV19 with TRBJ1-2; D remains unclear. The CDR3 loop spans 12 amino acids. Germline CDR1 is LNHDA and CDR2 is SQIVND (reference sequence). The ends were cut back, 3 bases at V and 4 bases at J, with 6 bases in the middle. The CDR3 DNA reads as TGTGCCAGTAGTATTAACAGCTATGGCTACACCTTC. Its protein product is CASSINSYGYTF.

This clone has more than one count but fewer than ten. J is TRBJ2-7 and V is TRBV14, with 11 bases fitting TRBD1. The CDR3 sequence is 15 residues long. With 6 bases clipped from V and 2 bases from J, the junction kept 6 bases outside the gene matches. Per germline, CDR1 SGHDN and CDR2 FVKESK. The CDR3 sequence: CASSRPGQGAYEQYF. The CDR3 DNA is TGTGCCAGCAGTAGACCGGGACAGGGGGCCTACGAGCAGTACTTC.

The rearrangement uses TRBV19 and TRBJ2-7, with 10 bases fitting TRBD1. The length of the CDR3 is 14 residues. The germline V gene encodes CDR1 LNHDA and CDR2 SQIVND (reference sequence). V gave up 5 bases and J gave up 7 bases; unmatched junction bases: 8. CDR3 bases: TGTGCCAGTAGTGCCCGGGACAGGGGTGGGGAGCAGTACTTC. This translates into CASSARDRGGEQYF.

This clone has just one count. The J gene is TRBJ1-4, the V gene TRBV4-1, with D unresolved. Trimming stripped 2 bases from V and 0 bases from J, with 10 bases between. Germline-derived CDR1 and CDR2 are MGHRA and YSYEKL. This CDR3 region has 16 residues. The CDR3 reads CASSQTSMTTNEKLFF. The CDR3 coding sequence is TGCGCCAGCAGCCAAACTAGCATGACAACTAATGAAAAACTGTTTTTT.

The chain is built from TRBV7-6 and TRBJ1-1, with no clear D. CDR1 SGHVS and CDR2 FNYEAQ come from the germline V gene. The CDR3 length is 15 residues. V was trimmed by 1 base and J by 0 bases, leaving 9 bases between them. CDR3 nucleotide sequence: TGTGCCAGCAGCTTAGTCGGGTCAGTGAACACTGAAGCTTTCTTT. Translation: CASSLVGSVNTEAFF.

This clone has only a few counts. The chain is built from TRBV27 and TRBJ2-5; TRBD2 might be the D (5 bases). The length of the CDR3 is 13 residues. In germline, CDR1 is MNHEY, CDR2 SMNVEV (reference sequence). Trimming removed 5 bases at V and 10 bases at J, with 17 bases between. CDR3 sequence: CASSATVGRGQYF. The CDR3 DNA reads TGTGCCAGCAGTGCGACTGTTGGACGGGGCCAGTACTTC.

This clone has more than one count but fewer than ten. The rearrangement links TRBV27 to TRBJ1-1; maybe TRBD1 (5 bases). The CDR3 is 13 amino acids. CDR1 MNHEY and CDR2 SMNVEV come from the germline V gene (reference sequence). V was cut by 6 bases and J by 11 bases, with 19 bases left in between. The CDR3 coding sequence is TGTGCCAGCAGCGCGTCGGGGCTGACGGGGGCTTTCTTT. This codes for CASSASGLTGAFF.

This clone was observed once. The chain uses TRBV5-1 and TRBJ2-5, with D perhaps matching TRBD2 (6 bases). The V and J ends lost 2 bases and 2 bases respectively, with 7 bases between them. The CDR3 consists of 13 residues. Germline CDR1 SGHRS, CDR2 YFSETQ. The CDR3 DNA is TGCGCCAGCAGCTTAGGAGGGCAAGAGACCCAGTACTTC. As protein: CASSLGGQETQYF.

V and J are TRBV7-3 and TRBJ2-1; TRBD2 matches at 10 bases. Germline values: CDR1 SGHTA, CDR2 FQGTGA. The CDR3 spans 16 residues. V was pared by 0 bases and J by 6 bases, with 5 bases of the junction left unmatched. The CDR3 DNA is TGTGCCAGCAGCTTAACTCTAGCGGGGGAAAGCAATGAGCAGTTCTTC. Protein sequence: CASSLTLAGESNEQFF.

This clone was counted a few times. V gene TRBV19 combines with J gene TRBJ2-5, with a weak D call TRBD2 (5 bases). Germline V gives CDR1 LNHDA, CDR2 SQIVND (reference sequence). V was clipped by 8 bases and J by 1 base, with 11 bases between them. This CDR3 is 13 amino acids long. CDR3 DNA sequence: TGTGCCAGTGGTGGGCGGGCCCAAGAGACCCAGTACTTC. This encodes CASGGRAQETQYF. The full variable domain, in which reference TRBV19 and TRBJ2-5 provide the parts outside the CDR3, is DGGITQSPKYLFRKEGQNVTLSCEQNLNHDAMYWYRQDPGQGLRLIYYSQIVNDFQKGDIAEGYSVSREKKESFPLTVTSAQKNPTAFYLCASGGRAQETQYFGPGTRLLVL.

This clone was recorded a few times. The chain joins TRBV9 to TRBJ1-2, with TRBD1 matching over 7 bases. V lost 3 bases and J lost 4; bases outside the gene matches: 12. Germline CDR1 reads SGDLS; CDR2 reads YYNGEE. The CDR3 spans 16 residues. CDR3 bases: TGTGCCAGCAGCGATCCTACAGGGGACCTTCCCTATGGCTACACCTTC. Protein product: CASSDPTGDLPYGYTF.